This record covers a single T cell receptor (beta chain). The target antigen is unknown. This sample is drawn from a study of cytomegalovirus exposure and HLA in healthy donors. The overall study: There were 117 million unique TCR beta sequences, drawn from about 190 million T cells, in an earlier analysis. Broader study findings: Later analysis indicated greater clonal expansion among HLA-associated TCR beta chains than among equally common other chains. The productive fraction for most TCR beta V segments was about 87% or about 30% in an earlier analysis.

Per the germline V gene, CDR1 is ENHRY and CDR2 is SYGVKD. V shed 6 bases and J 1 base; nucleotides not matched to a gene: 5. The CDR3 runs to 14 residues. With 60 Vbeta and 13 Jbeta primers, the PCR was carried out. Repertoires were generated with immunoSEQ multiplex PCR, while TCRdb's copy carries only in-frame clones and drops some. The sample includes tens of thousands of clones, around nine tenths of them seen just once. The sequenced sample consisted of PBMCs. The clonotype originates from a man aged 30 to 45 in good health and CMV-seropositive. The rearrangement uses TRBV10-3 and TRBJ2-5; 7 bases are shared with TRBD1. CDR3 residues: CAISEQGTQETQYF. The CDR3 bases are TGTGCCATCAGCGAACAGGGGACCCAAGAGACCCAGTACTTC.